This T cell receptor beta chain emerged from a study of tumor and adjacent non-tumor tissue in lung cancer. Study-wide findings and caveats: Significantly higher TCR diversity was found in tumor than normal lung.

RNA was extracted from bulk tissue without any cell sorting. TCRbeta libraries were built with three rounds of nested PCR, modified from ARM-PCR. TCRdb processed the multiplex PCR reads anew with MiXCR; each CDR3 protein has one entry. The sample yields under 150,000 distinct CDR3 sequences, approximately 72% seen once. Concerning this clonotype itself: Its specificity is not known. At one end, the junction sequence differs from germline, possibly due to a read error.

The CDR3 runs 16 residues. Germline V lookup: CDR1 DFQATT, CDR2 SNEGSKA (reference sequence). This chain connects TRBV20-1 to TRBJ2-1; 12 bases agree with TRBD2. What was sequenced was lung tumor tissue. This TCR derives from a man in his 60s with small cell lung cancer. The CDR3 DNA sequence: TGTAGTGTGGCGACTAGCGGGAGTCTTAGTAGGAATGAGCAGTTCTTC. It yields the protein CSVATSGSLSRNEQFF.